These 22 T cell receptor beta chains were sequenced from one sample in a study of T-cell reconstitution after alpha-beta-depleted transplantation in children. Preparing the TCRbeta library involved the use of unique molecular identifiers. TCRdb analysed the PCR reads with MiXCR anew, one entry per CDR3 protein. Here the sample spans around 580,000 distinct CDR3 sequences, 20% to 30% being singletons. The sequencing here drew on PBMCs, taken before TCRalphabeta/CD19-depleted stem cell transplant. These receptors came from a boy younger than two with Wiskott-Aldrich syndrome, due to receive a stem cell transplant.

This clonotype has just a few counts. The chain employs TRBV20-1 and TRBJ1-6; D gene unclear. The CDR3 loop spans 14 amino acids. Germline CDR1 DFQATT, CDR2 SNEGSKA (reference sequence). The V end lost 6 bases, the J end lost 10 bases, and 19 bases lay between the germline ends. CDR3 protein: CSARVVEGNSPLHF. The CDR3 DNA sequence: TGCAGTGCCCGAGTTGTGGAGGGCAACTCACCCCTCCACTTT.

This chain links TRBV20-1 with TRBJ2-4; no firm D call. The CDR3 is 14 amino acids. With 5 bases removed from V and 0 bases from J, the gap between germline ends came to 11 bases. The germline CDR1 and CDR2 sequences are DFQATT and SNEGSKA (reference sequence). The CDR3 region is CSAAPTIAKNIQYF. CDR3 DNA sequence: TGCAGTGCTGCCCCTACTATAGCCAAAAACATTCAGTACTTC.

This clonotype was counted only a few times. In DNA, the CDR3 is TGCGCCAGCACCCACAGGGTCGCAGATACGCAGTATTTT. The encoded protein is CASTHRVADTQYF. This chain connects TRBV5-1 to TRBJ2-3; tentatively, D is TRBD1 (6 bases). The CDR3 has 13 amino acids. Germline CDR1 SGHRS, CDR2 YFSETQ. Trimming pared 6 bases from V and 4 bases from J, leaving 12 bases between.

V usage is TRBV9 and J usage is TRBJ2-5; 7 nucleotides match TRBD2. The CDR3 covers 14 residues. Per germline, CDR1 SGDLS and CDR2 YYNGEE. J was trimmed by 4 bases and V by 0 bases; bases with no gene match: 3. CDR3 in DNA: TGTGCCAGCAGCGTAGGGTTAGCGGGAGAGACCCAGTACTTC. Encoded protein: CASSVGLAGETQYF.

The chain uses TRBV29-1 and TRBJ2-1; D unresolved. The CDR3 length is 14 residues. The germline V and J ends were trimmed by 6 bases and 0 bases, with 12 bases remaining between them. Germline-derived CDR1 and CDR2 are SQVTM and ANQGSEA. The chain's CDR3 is CSVTRMSSYNEQFF. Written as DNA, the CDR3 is TGCAGCGTGACTCGTATGAGCTCCTACAATGAGCAGTTCTTC.

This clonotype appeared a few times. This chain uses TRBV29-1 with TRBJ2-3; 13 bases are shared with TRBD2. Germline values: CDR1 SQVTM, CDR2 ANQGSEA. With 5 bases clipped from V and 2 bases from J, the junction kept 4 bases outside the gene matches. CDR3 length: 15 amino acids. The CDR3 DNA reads TGCAGCGTTCTAGGACTAGCGGGGGTCACAGATACGCAGTATTTT. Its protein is CSVLGLAGVTDTQYF.

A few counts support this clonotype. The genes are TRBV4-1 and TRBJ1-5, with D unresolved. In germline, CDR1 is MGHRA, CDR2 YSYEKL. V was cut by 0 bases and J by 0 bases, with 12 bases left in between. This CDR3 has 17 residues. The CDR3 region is CASSQDKGPSSNQPQHF. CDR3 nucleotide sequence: TGCGCCAGCAGCCAAGATAAGGGTCCCAGTAGCAATCAGCCCCAGCATTTT.

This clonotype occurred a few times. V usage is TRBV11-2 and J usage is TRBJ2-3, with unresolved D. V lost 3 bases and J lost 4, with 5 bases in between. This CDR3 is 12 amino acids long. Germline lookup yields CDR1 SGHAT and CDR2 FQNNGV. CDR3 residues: CASSFKPDTQYF. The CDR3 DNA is TGTGCCAGCAGCTTCAAACCAGATACGCAGTATTTT.

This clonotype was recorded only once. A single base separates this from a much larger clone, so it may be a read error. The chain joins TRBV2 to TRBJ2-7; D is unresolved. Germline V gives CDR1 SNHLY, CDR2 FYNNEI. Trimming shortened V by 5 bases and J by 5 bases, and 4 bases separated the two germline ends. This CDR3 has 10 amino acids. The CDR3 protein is CASSPNEQYF. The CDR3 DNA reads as TGTGCCAGCAGTCCTAACGAGCAGTACTTC.

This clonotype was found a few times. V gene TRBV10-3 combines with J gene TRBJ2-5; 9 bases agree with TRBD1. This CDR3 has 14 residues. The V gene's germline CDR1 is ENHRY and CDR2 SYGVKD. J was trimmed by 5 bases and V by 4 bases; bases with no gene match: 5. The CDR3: CAISAGQGLETQYF. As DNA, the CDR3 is TGTGCCATCAGTGCGGGACAGGGTTTGGAGACCCAGTACTTC.

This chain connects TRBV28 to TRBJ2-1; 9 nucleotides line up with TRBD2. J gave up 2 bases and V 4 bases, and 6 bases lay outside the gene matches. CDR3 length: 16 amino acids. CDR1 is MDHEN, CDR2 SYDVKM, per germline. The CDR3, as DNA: TGTGCCAGCAGTTCTTTCCTAGCGGGGACCTACAATGAGCAGTTCTTC. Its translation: CASSSFLAGTYNEQFF.

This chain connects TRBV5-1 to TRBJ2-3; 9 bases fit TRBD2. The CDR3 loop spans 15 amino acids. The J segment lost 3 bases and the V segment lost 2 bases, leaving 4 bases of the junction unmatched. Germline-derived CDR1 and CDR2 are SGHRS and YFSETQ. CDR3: CASSFSTSGTDTQYF. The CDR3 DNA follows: TGCGCCAGCAGCTTTTCCACTAGCGGGACAGATACGCAGTATTTT.

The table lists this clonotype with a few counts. CDR3: CASGTGRETQYF. The DNA for the CDR3 is TGTGCCAGCGGGACAGGTCGGGAGACCCAGTACTTC. The rearrangement joins TRBV7-2 to TRBJ2-5; the match to TRBD1 covers 8 bases. Trimming took 8 bases from V and 5 from J; bases not matched to a gene: 4. The CDR3 loop spans 12 amino acids. In germline, CDR1 is SGHTA, CDR2 FQGNSA.

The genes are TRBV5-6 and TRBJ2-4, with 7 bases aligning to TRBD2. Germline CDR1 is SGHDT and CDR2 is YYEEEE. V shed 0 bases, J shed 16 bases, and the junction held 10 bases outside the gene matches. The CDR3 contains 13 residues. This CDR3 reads CASSLEVGGPVYF. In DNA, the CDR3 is TGTGCCAGCAGCTTGGAGGTGGGAGGGCCAGTCTACTTC.

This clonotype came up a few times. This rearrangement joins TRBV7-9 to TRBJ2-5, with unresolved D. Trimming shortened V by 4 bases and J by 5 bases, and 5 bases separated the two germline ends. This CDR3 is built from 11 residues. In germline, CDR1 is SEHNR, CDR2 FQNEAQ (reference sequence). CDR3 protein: CASSSFETQYF. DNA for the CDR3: TGTGCCAGCAGCTCCTTTGAGACCCAGTACTTC.

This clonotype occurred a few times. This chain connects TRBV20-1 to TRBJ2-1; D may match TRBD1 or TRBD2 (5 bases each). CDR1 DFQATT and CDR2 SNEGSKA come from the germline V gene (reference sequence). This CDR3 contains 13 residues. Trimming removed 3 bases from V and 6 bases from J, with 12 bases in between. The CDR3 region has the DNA TGCAGTGCTAGGGGGCCGGGAAGCAATGAGCAGTTCTTC. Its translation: CSARGPGSNEQFF.

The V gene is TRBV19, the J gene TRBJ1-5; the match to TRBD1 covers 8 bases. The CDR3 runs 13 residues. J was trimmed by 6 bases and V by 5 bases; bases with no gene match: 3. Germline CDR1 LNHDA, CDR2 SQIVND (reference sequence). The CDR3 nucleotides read TGTGCCAGTAGTGGACAGGGAACTCAGCCCCAGCATTTT. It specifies CASSGQGTQPQHF.

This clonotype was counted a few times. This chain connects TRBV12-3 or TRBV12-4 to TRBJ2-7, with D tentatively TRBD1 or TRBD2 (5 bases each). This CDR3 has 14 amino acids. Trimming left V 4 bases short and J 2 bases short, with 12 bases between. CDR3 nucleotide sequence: TGTGCCAGCAGTTCTGATGGGGGTCCCTACGAGCAGTACTTC. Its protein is CASSSDGGPYEQYF.

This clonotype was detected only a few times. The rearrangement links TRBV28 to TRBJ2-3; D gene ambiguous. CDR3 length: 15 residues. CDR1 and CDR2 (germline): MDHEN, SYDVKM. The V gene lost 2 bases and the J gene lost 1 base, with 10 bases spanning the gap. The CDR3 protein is CASSLPKRGTDTQYF. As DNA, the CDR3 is TGTGCCAGCAGTTTACCAAAACGTGGCACAGATACGCAGTATTTT.

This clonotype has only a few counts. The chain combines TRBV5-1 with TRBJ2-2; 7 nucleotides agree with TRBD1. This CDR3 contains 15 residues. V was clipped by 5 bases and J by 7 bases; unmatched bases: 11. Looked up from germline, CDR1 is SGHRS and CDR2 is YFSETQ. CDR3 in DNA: TGCGCCAGCAGTCCAGTCACAGGGGAACTCGGGGAGCTGTTTTTT. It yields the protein CASSPVTGELGELFF.

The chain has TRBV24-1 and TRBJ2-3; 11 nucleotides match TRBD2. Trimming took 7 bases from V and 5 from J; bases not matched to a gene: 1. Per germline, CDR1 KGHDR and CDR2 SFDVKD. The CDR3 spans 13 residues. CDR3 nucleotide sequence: TGTGCCACCAGCGGACTAGCGGGAGATACGCAGTATTTT. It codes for CATSGLAGDTQYF.

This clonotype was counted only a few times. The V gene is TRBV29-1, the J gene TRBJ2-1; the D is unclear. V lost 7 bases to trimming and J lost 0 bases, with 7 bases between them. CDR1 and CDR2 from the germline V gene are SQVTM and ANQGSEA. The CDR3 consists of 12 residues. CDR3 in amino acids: CSGRRSYNEQFF. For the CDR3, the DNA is TGCAGCGGCCGCCGCTCCTACAATGAGCAGTTCTTC.